The 18 T cell receptor beta chains presented below share a single source sample, sequenced in a study of cytotoxic CD8 clonotypes in ibrutinib-treated CLL. Measured with immunoSEQ multiplex PCR; TCRdb has only the in-frame clones, and not every one. The profile shows about 310,000 clones, around four fifths of them singletons. The starting material was PBMCs, obtained before ibrutinib treatment. The receptor source for this set is a human donor with chronic lymphocytic leukemia.

Concerning this clone: The identical CDR3 is also encoded by other nucleotide sequences in the sample. This chain uses TRBV6-1 with TRBJ1-1; D is possibly TRBD1 (6 bases). V lost 11 bases and J 1 base, leaving 14 bases between the germline ends. The CDR3 has 13 residues. Germline CDR1 is MNHNS and CDR2 is SASEGT. CDR3 DNA sequence: TGTGCCGTTGCCGGGACACCGAACACTGAAGCTTTCTTT. Residues: CAVAGTPNTEAFF.

This sequence joins TRBV7-8 and TRBJ2-3, with D tentatively TRBD2 (6 bases). The CDR3 consists of 14 residues. Trimming removed 0 bases from V and 10 bases from J, with 14 bases in between. Germline V gives CDR1 SGHVS, CDR2 FQNEAQ. The CDR3 reads CASSLALGAGAQYF. CDR3 bases: TGTGCCAGCAGCTTAGCGCTTGGAGCGGGTGCGCAGTATTTT.

V is TRBV19 and J is TRBJ2-7, with a possible D match to TRBD2 (5 bases). Germline assignment: CDR1 LNHDA and CDR2 SQIVND (reference sequence). This CDR3 comprises 13 residues. Trimming pared 1 base from V and 3 bases from J, leaving 7 bases between. The DNA for the CDR3 is TGTGCCAGTAGTATAGCCGGGGACTACGAGCAGTACTTC. It yields the protein CASSIAGDYEQYF.

V and J are TRBV28 and TRBJ1-5, with D unclear. The germline CDR1 and CDR2 sequences are MDHEN and SYDVKM. CDR3 length: 14 residues. V was clipped by 5 bases and J by 0 bases, with 8 bases between them. CDR3 protein: CASSMRYSNQPQHF. The CDR3 DNA follows: TGTGCCAGCAGTATGCGGTATAGCAATCAGCCCCAGCATTTT.

This clone was recorded only once. J is TRBJ2-5 and V is TRBV7-2, with D possibly TRBD2 on 6 matching bases. In germline, CDR1 is SGHTA, CDR2 FQGNSA. Trimming left V 3 bases short and J 3 bases short, with 14 bases between. The CDR3 length is 15 residues. DNA for the CDR3: TGTGCCAGCAGCTTTGGGGGGACTTCGGAAGAGACCCAGTACTTC. Protein sequence: CASSFGGTSEETQYF.

This clone has just a few counts. The chain couples TRBV7-9 to TRBJ2-5; D gene ambiguous. Trimming removed 5 bases at V and 5 bases at J, with 21 bases between. The CDR3 spans 16 residues. Germline V gene sequence: CDR1 SEHNR, CDR2 FQNEAQ (reference sequence). Here the CDR3 reads CASSRLGNEGGETQYF. The CDR3 region has the DNA TGTGCCAGCAGCAGATTGGGGAATGAAGGTGGGGAGACCCAGTACTTC.

The chain has TRBV4-1 and TRBJ2-7; D remains unclear. The CDR3 contains 15 residues. V was trimmed by 0 bases and J by 4 bases, leaving 13 bases between them. CDR1 is MGHRA, CDR2 YSYEKL, per germline. The CDR3: CASSQDSRIGYEQYF. In DNA, the CDR3 is TGCGCCAGCAGCCAAGATAGCAGGATCGGGTACGAGCAGTACTTC.

This clone was counted once. This chain connects TRBV12-5 to TRBJ1-2; TRBD1 is a possible D gene (5 bases). V was clipped by 0 bases and J by 7 bases, with 12 bases between them. The germline gives CDR1 LGHNT, CDR2 FRNRAP. The CDR3 runs to 14 residues. The CDR3 spells CASGLVRRDAGYTF. The CDR3 bases are TGTGCTAGTGGTTTGGTAAGAAGGGACGCTGGCTACACCTTC.

The CDR3 region is CASSFQNTEAFF. CDR3 sequence (DNA): TGTGCCAGCAGTTTTCAGAACACTGAAGCTTTCTTT. The chain uses TRBV2 and TRBJ1-1, with D unresolved. Deletions cut 5 bases from V and 1 base from J, with 5 bases between. The CDR3 sequence is 12 residues long. Germline V gene data show CDR1 as SNHLY and CDR2 as FYNNEI.

The CDR3 DNA sequence: TGTGCCAGCACCCAGGGGGCAGGCTATGGCTACACCTTC. It translates to CASTQGAGYGYTF. This chain connects TRBV11-2 to TRBJ1-2; 8 bases fit TRBD1. V was pared by 7 bases and J by 4 bases, with 5 bases of the junction left unmatched. CDR3 length: 13 amino acids. In germline, CDR1 is SGHAT, CDR2 FQNNGV.

This rearrangement joins TRBV19 to TRBJ2-7; either TRBD1 or TRBD2 may supply D (5 bases each). V lost 5 bases and J 4 bases, leaving 21 bases between the germline ends. The CDR3 is made up of 16 amino acids. Germline V gene data show CDR1 as LNHDA and CDR2 as SQIVND (reference sequence). CDR3 bases: TGTGCCAGTAGTCCCTATAGGTCGGGGCTGCCTTACGAGCAGTACTTC. It is translated as CASSPYRSGLPYEQYF.

The J gene is TRBJ2-7, the V gene TRBV4-3; 7 nucleotides line up with TRBD1. Germline V CDR1 and CDR2: LGHNA, YSLEER. The V gene end was trimmed by 1 base and the J gene end by 6 bases; junction bases not matched to a gene: 6. The CDR3 runs 14 residues. CDR3 in DNA: TGCGCCAGCAGCCAAGTTGCGACAGGGATCGAGCAGTACTTC. Its protein is CASSQVATGIEQYF.

This clone has just a few counts. The CDR3 loop is CASSLWGALNTEAFF. The DNA of the CDR3 is TGTGCCAGCAGTTTATGGGGGGCCCTGAACACTGAAGCTTTCTTT. This sequence joins TRBV28 and TRBJ1-1; the D gene is possibly TRBD1 (6 bases). Germline V gene data show CDR1 as MDHEN and CDR2 as SYDVKM. V gave up 0 bases and J gave up 0 bases, with 8 bases separating them. There are 15 residues in the CDR3.

This clone showed up just a few times. The chain is built from TRBV19 and TRBJ1-5; D ambiguous. This CDR3 contains 12 residues. Trimming left V 1 base short and J 5 bases short, with 3 bases between. Germline CDR1 and CDR2: LNHDA and SQIVND (reference sequence). The CDR3 DNA sequence: TGTGCCAGTAGTATAGTACATCAGCCCCAGCATTTT. Protein: CASSIVHQPQHF.

The genes are TRBV5-4 and TRBJ2-3; the D gene is possibly TRBD2 (6 bases). V was clipped by 3 bases and J by 3 bases, with 8 bases between them. The CDR3 is 13 residues long. Germline CDR1 is SGHNT and CDR2 is YYREEE (reference sequence). CDR3 DNA sequence: TGTGCCAGCAGCTACGGGGGAACAGATACGCAGTATTTT. This codes for CASSYGGTDTQYF.

As regards this clone: One end of the junction does not line up with germline, which may come from a read error. The chain joins TRBV7-3 to TRBJ2-7; TRBD2 matches at 11 bases. Germline loops: CDR1 SGHTA, CDR2 FQGTGA. This CDR3 spans 15 amino acids. The CDR3 DNA is TGTGCCAGCAGCATAACTAGCGGGAGTTACCACGAGCAGTACTTC. Its translation: CASSITSGSYHEQYF.

The chain joins TRBV5-4 to TRBJ1-4; 11 bases fit TRBD1. CDR1 SGHNT and CDR2 YYREEE come from the germline V gene (reference sequence). This CDR3 is built from 15 residues. With 2 bases clipped from V and 7 bases from J, the junction kept 4 bases outside the gene matches. The CDR3 nucleotides read TGTGCCAGCAGCTTCGGTGGGACAGGGGGTGAAAAACTGTTTTTT. Translated, it gives CASSFGGTGGEKLFF.

The V call is TRBV9, the J call TRBJ2-1; TRBD2 matches at 13 bases. The J segment lost 5 bases and the V segment lost 3 bases, leaving 2 bases of the junction unmatched. This CDR3 contains 15 residues. Germline loops: CDR1 SGDLS, CDR2 YYNGEE. CDR3 DNA: TGTGCCAGCAGCGAACTAGCGGGAGGGAACAATGAGCAGTTCTTC. Encoded protein: CASSELAGGNNEQFF. Complete variable domain (other parts from reference TRBV9 and TRBJ2-1): DSGVTQTPKHLITATGQRVTLRCSPRSGDLSVYWYQQSLDQGLQFLIQYYNGEERAKGNILERFSAQQFPDLHSELNLSSLELGDSALYFCASSELAGGNNEQFFGPGTRLTVL.